This TCR beta chain emerged from a study of T cells after yellow fever vaccination. Study information: It was SMART-Seq v4 Ultra Low Input that prepared the fractions with low cell numbers. Study-wide results and caveats: Post-booster repertoires again held most primary-vaccination clones (roughly 96% CD4, 85% to 90% CD8). Abundant clonotypes (contaminants from the bulk population) could be present in FACS-sorted repertoires. The CD4 compartment and the CD8 compartment contained a small share of clonotypes in common.

This clonotype was observed a handful of times. Its antigen is currently unknown. TCRdb re-called the 5' RACE reads through MiXCR, storing one row per CDR3 protein. The repertoire has 110,000 to 150,000 distinct CDR3 sequences, about 6.9% of them found once; the top ten carry approximately 0.59%. The TCR originated in a man aged 30 to 39 who received the YFV17D yellow fever vaccine. Sequencing was performed on CD4+ T cells sorted from PBMCs, taken 10 days after the yellow fever booster vaccination.

The CDR3 region is CASSYRKGGRETQYF. CDR3 nucleotides: TGTGCCAGCAGTTACAGGAAAGGGGGCCGGGAGACCCAGTACTTC. V is TRBV6-5 and J is TRBJ2-5; 7 bases map to TRBD1. Germline V lookup: CDR1 MNHEY, CDR2 SVGAGI. Trimming took 2 bases from V and 5 from J; bases not matched to a gene: 8. The CDR3 runs to 15 residues.